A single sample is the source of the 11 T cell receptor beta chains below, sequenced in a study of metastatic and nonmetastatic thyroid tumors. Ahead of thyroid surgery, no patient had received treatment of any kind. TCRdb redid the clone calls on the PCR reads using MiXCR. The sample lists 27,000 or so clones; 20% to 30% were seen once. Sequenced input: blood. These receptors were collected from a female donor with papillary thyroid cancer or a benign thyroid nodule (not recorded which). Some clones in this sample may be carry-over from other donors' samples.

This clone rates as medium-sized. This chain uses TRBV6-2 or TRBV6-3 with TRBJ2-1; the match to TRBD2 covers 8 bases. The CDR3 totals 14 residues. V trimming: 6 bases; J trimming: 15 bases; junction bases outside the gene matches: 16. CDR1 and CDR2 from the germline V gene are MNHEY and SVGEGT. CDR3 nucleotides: TGTGCCAGCAGGTTAGGGGGGAGTAGCGGGAAGGGGTTCTTC. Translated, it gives CASRLGGSSGKGFF.

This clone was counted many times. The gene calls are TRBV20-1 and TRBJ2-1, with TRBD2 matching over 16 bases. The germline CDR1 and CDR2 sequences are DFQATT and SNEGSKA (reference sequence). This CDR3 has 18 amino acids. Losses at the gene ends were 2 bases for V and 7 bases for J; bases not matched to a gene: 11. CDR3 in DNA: TGCAGTGCTAGAAAACCGGGACTAGCGGGAGGGCCGGGAAATGAGCAGTTCTTC. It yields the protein CSARKPGLAGGPGNEQFF.

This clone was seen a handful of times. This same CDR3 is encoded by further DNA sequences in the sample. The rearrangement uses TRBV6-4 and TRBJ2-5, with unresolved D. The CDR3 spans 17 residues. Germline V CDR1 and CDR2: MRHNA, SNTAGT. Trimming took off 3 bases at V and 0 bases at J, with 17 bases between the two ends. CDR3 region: CASSDSKGGPYQETQYF. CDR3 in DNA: TGTGCCAGCAGTGATTCGAAAGGTGGCCCGTACCAAGAGACCCAGTACTTC.

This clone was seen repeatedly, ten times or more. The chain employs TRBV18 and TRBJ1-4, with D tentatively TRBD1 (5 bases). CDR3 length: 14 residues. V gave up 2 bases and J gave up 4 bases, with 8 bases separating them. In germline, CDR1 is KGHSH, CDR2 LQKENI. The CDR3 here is CASSPDRNNEKLFF. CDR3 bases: TGTGCCAGCTCACCAGACAGAAATAATGAAAAACTGTTTTTT.

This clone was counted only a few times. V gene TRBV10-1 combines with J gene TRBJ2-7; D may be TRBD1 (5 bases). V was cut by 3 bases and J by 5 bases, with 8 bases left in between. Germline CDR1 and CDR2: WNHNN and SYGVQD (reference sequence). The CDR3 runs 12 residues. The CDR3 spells CASSDGAHEQYF. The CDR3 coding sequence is TGCGCCAGCAGTGATGGGGCACACGAGCAGTACTTC.

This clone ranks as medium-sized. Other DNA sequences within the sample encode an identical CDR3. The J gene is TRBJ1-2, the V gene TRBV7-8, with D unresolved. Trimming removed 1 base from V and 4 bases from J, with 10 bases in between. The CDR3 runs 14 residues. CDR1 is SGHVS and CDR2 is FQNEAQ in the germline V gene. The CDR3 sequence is CASSLEIGAYGYTF. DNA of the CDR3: TGTGCCAGCAGCTTAGAGATCGGCGCCTATGGCTACACCTTC.

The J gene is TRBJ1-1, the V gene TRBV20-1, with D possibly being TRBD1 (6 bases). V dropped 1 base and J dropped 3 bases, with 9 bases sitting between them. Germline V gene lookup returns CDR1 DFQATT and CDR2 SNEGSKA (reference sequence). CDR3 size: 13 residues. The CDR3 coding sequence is TGCAGTGCTAGAGGTAGGGGGGACACTGAAGCTTTCTTT. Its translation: CSARGRGDTEAFF.

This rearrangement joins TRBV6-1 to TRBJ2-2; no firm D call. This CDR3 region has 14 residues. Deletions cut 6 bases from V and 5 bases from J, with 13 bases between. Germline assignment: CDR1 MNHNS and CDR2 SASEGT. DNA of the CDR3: TGTGCCAGCAGCAGGCTACCGGAGACCGGGGAGCTGTTTTTT. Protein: CASSRLPETGELFF.

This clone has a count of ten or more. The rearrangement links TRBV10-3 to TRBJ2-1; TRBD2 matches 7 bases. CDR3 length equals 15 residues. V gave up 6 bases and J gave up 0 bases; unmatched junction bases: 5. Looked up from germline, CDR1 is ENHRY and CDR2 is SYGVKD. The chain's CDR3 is CAIRKRDTSYNEQFF. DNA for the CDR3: TGTGCCATCAGGAAGCGGGATACCTCCTACAATGAGCAGTTCTTC.

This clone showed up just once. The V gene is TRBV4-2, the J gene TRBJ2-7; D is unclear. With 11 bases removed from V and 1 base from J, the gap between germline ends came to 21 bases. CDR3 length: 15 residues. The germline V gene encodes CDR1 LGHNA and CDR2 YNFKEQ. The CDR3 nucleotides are TGTGCCGGCGGCCAAGAGACATCCAGTTCCTACGAGCAGTACTTC. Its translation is CAGGQETSSSYEQYF.

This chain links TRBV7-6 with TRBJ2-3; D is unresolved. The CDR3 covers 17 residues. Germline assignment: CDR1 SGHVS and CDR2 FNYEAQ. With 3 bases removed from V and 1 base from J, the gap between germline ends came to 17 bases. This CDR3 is CASSFGVWGDRTDTQYF. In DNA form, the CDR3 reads TGTGCCAGCAGCTTTGGAGTATGGGGTGATCGCACAGATACGCAGTATTTT.